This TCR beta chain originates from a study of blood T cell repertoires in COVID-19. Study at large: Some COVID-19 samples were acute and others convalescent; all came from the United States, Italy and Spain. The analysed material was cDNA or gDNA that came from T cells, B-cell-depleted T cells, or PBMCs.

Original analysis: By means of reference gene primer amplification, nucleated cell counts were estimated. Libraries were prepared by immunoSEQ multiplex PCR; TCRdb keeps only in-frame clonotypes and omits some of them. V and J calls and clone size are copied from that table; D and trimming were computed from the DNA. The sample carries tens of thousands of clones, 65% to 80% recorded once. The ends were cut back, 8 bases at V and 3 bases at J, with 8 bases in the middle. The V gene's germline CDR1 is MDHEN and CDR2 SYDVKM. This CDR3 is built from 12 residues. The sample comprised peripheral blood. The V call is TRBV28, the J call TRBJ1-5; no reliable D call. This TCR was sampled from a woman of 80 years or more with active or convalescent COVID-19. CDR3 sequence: CASDTINQPQHF. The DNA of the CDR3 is TGTGCCAGCGATACTATCAATCAGCCCCAGCATTTT.